This TCR beta chain stems from a study of blood T cell repertoires in COVID-19 (dated by TCRdb to 2020 to 2021). About the full investigation: The collaborator samples originated in the United States, Italy and Spain and spanned the acute and convalescent phases of COVID-19. The material from the prospective study consisted of cDNA or gDNA derived from T cells, B-cell-depleted T cells, or PBMCs. Deeply sampled blood TCRbeta repertoires from subjects exposed to, actively infected with, or recovered from COVID-19 were included in the dataset. A freely available public database, intended as a resource for researchers studying the immune response to SARS-CoV-2, is where the repertoires were released. The samples were drawn from two sources: the first 160 participants of the ongoing ImmuneRACE study, and 1,000 to 1,500 subjects contributed by 6 global collaborators. The sample metadata nearly always contained a de-identified subject ID, COVID-19 status, age in years and sex. Where available, HLA class I and class II types were taken from metadata supplied by the sample provider and were not determined by assay-based typing. Study-wide conclusions, independent of this receptor: How much clinical and demographic metadata was included differed by source and by participant, and the metadata was provided uncurated.

Whole blood was collected in K2EDTA tubes by collaborating institutions according to the institutions' own protocols. For TCRbeta analysis, collaborators shipped samples as frozen whole blood, isolated PBMCs, or DNA extracted from either of those sample types. TCRbeta CDR3 regions were amplified from genomic DNA using the immunoSEQ Assay, a bias-controlled multiplex PCR. Per the authors' processing: The number of nucleated cells in each sample was estimated from the amplification of reference gene primers within the assay. To quantify the absolute abundance of each unique TCRbeta CDR3 rearrangement, sequence reads were collapsed and filtered. For each sample, productive Simpson clonality was calculated as the square root of Simpson's diversity index across productive rearrangements. TCRdb retrieved this table from immuneACCESS and kept in-frame rearrangements only. Not all clones are present; in checked studies, unresolved V genes account for under half, and no reason is known for the remainder. V and J calls plus clone size are reproduced from that table; the DNA served to infer D and trimming. In all, the sample holds under 350,000 clones, and approximately 86% of those were seen once. Jointly, the top ten make up 1% to 1.5% of the sample.

As regards this clone: What antigen it recognizes has not been identified. Within one base of it there is no much larger clone, and no base qualities were kept.

The source material was peripheral blood. The TCR comes from a man between 65 and 79 years old with acute or convalescent COVID-19.

The DNA reads TGTGCCAGCAGTTTAATCGCAGACAATCAGCCCCAGCATTTT. Its translation is CASSLIADNQPQHF. This chain is built from TRBV28 and TRBJ1-5, with an unclear D gene assignment. V is clipped by 2 bases and J by 3 bases, and the sequence between their germline boundaries is 8 bases long. CDR1 and CDR2 are read off the germline V gene as MDHEN and SYDVKM. The CDR3 starts with the cysteine, ends with the phenylalanine, and has 14 residues. Only CDR3 DNA is held: 42 bases, read in frame from base 1.